In this sample, the clone carrying this TCR beta chain turned up a few times. Antigen specificity is unknown. This specimen belongs to a study of T-cell reconstitution after alpha-beta-depleted transplantation in children. Using unique molecular identifiers, the investigators prepared the TCRbeta library. One entry per CDR3 protein, called by TCRdb with MiXCR from the PCR reads. The profile shows 610,000 or so distinct CDR3 sequences, 27% of them singletons. Broader study findings: Alpha-beta T cells present about two months after transplant were reported to originate from several hundred expanded graft clones. One year post-transplant, T-cell counts and diversity were largely derived from T cells produced anew. Elevated TCRbeta diversity at day 60 was traced, in some patients, to surviving recipient T cells and thymic progenitors.

The source of this sequence is a boy under three years old with Wiskott-Aldrich syndrome, due to receive a stem cell transplant. The specimen was PBMCs, collected before TCRalphabeta/CD19-depleted stem cell transplant.

CDR3 sequence reads: CASSVGGLNYGYTF. DNA of the CDR3: TGTGCCAGCAGCGTAGGAGGCCTTAACTATGGCTACACCTTC. The rearrangement joins TRBV9 to TRBJ1-2; D gene uncertain. This CDR3 contains 14 residues. The ends were cut back, 0 bases at V and 1 base at J, with 7 bases in the middle. The germline gives CDR1 SGDLS, CDR2 YYNGEE.